These 3 T cell receptor beta chains were all obtained from the same sample, sequenced in a study of blood T cell repertoires in COVID-19. The repertoire was sequenced with immunoSEQ multiplex PCR; TCRdb's copy has only in-frame clones and lacks some. This sample has 90,000 to 150,000 clones, with about 89% found just once. The material sequenced was peripheral blood. These receptors all stem from a human donor with acute or convalescent COVID-19. The donor label of this sample is uncertain.

J is TRBJ2-3 and V is TRBV7-3; TRBD2 is a possible D gene (6 bases). Trimming shortened V by 5 bases and J by 0 bases, and 12 bases separated the two germline ends. From germline, CDR1 is SGHTA and CDR2 FQGTGA. CDR3 length equals 15 residues. CDR3 DNA: TGTGCCAGCAGCCCCCGTGGGACTAGCACAGATACGCAGTATTTT. Its protein product is CASSPRGTSTDTQYF.

Only a few counts were recorded for this clone. This chain uses TRBV7-7 with TRBJ2-2; 7 nucleotides align to TRBD1. The germline V gene encodes CDR1 SSHAT and CDR2 FNYEAQ (reference sequence). CDR3 length: 17 amino acids. Trimming cost V 0 bases and J 4 bases; bases outside gene matches: 8. CDR3 bases: TGTGCCAGCAGCTTAGCCGCGTCAGGGGGTGGCACCGGGGAGCTGTTTTTT. It is translated as CASSLAASGGGTGELFF.

The sample holds one count of this clone. The rearrangement links TRBV7-6 to TRBJ2-3; 8 bases match TRBD2. This CDR3 contains 16 residues. The V gene's germline CDR1 is SGHVS and CDR2 FNYEAQ. After removal of 4 bases from V and 1 base from J, the junction contained 7 bases not matched to a gene. The DNA for the CDR3 is TGTGCCAGCAGCTCCCGACTAGCGATAGGCACAGATACGCAGTATTTT. Translation: CASSSRLAIGTDTQYF.